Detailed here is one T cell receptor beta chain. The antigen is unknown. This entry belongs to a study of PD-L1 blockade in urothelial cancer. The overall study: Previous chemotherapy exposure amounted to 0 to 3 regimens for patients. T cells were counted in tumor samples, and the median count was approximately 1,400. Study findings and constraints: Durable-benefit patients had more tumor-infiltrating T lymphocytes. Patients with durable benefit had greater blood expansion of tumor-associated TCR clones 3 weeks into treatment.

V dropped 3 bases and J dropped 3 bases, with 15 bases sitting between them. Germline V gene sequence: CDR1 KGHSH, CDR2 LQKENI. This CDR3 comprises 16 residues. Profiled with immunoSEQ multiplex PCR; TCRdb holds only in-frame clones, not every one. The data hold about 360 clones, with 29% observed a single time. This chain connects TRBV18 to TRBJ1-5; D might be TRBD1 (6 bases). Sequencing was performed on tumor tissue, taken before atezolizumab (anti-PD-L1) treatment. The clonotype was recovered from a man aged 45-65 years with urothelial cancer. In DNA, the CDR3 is TGTGCCAGCTCACCGGATTACAGGGCTAACAATCAGCCCCAGCATTTT. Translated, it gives CASSPDYRANNQPQHF.